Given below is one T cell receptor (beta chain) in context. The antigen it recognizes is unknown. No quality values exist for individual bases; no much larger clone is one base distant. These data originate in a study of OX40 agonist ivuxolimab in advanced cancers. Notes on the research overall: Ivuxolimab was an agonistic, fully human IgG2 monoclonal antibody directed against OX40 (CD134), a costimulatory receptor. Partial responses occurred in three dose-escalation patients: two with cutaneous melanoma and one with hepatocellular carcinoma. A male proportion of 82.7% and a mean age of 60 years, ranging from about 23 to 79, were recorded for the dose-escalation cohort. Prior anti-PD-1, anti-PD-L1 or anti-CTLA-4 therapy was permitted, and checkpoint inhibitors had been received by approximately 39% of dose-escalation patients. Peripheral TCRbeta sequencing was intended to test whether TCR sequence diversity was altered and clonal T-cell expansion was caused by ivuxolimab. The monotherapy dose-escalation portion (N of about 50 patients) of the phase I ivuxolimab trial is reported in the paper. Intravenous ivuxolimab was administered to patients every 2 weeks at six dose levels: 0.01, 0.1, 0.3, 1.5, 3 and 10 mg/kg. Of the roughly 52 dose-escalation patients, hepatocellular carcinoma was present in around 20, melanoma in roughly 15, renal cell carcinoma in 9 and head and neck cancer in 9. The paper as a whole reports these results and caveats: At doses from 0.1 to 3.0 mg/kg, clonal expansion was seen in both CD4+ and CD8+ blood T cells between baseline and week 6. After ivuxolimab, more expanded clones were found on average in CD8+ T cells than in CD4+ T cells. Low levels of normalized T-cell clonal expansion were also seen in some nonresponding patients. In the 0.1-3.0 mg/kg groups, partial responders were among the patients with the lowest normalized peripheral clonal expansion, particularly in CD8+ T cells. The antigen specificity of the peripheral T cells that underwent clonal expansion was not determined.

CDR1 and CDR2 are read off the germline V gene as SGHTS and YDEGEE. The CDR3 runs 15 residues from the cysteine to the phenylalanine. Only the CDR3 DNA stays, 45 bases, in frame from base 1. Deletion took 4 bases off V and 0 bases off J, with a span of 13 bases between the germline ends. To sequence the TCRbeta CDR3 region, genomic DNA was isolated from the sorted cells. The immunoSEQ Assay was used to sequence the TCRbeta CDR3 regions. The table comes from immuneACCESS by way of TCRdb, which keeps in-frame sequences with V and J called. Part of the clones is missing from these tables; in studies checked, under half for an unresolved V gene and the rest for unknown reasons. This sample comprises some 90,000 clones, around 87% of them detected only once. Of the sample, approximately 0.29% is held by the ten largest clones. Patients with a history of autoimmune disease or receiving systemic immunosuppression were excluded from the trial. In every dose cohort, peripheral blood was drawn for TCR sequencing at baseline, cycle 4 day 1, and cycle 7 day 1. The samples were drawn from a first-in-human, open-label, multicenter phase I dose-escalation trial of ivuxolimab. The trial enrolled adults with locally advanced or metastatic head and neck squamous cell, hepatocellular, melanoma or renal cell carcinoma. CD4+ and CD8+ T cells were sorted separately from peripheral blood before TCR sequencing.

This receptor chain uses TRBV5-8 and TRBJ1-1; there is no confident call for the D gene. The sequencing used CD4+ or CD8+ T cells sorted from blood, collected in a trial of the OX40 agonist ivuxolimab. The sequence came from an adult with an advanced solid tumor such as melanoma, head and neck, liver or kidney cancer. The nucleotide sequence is TGTGCCAGCAGCCCTTACCTCCGGGTGAACACTGAAGCTTTCTTT. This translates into CASSPYLRVNTEAFF.